Each of the 15 T cell receptor beta chains below was sequenced from the same sample in a study of blood T cell repertoires in COVID-19. Assay: immunoSEQ multiplex PCR; the TCRdb copy retains only in-frame clones and omits some. The sample contains 180,000 or so clones, approximately 86% of which appear only once. The sequenced sample consisted of peripheral blood. The source of these receptors is a man between 60 and 75 years old with acute or convalescent COVID-19.

V gene TRBV5-1 combines with J gene TRBJ2-1; D might be TRBD1 (5 bases). Germline V CDR1 and CDR2: SGHRS, YFSETQ. This CDR3 is built from 17 residues. Trimming left V 4 bases short and J 2 bases short, with 19 bases between. The CDR3 region is CASSPSAIRGTYNEQFF. Here the CDR3 DNA reads TGCGCCAGCAGCCCATCCGCTATAAGGGGAACCTACAATGAGCAGTTCTTC.

The V and J genes are TRBV28 and TRBJ1-5; no reliable D call. Germline values: CDR1 MDHEN, CDR2 SYDVKM. This CDR3 spans 12 amino acids. V was pared by 6 bases and J by 2 bases, with 5 bases between. CDR3 residues: CASSRGNQPQHF. CDR3 sequence (DNA): TGTGCCAGCAGCCGTGGCAATCAGCCCCAGCATTTT.

This chain connects TRBV30 to TRBJ1-4; the D gene is possibly TRBD1 (6 bases). Germline CDR1 GTSNPN, CDR2 SVGIG (reference sequence). The V gene lost 7 bases and the J gene lost 3 bases, with 15 bases spanning the gap. The CDR3 extends over 14 amino acids. The CDR3 spells CASDPAGANEKLFF. The CDR3, as DNA: TGTGCCTCCGACCCCGCAGGGGCTAATGAAAAACTGTTTTTT.

The rearrangement links TRBV5-1 to TRBJ1-1; D may be TRBD1 (6 bases). Germline CDR1 and CDR2: SGHRS and YFSETQ. The CDR3 consists of 15 residues. V was clipped by 2 bases and J by 6 bases, with 17 bases between them. CDR3: CASSFGGGGAPEAFF. CDR3 DNA sequence: TGCGCCAGCAGCTTCGGTGGCGGGGGGGCCCCTGAAGCTTTCTTT.

The chain links TRBV5-1 to TRBJ1-1; maybe TRBD1 (6 bases). Per germline, CDR1 SGHRS and CDR2 YFSETQ. Trimming pared 4 bases from V and 4 bases from J, leaving 17 bases between. CDR3 length equals 15 residues. The CDR3 spells CASSPRTVTRTEAFF. CDR3 DNA sequence: TGCGCCAGCAGCCCACGGACAGTCACCCGCACTGAAGCTTTCTTT.

V and J are TRBV5-1 and TRBJ2-7; 10 bases are shared with TRBD2. Trimming removed 5 bases from V and 0 bases from J; junction bases left unmatched: 5. Germline V gene data show CDR1 as SGHRS and CDR2 as YFSETQ. The CDR3 consists of 15 residues. CDR3 sequence: CASRFTSGTSYEQYF. The CDR3 coding sequence is TGCGCCAGCAGATTCACTAGCGGGACCTCCTACGAGCAGTACTTC.

The chain combines TRBV9 with TRBJ2-6; D unresolved. V was shortened by 0 bases and J by 0 bases, with 7 bases between the two germline ends. The CDR3 is 16 amino acids. Germline V lookup: CDR1 SGDLS, CDR2 YYNGEE. CDR3 in DNA: TGTGCCAGCAGCGTAGGGCATCTCTCTGGGGCCAACGTCCTGACTTTC. It yields the protein CASSVGHLSGANVLTF.

The sample holds a few counts of this clone. V is TRBV4-1 and J is TRBJ1-2, with D possibly TRBD1 on 5 matching bases. The CDR3 runs 13 residues. CDR1 is MGHRA and CDR2 is YSYEKL in the germline V gene. The germline V and J ends were trimmed by 5 bases and 6 bases, with 13 bases remaining between them. As DNA, the CDR3 is TGCGCCAGCAGCTTAACTCCAGGGAATGGCTACACCTTC. This codes for CASSLTPGNGYTF.

The rearrangement joins TRBV18 to TRBJ1-6; 11 bases fit TRBD1. V lost 3 bases and J lost 10; bases outside the gene matches: 5. Germline-derived CDR1 and CDR2 are KGHSH and LQKENI. This CDR3 comprises 15 residues. Here the CDR3 reads CASSPGTGGESPLHF. The CDR3 DNA is TGTGCCAGCTCACCGGGGACAGGGGGAGAATCACCCCTCCACTTT. The full variable domain, its missing parts supplied by reference TRBV18 and TRBJ1-6, is NAGVMQNPRHLVRRRGQEARLRCSPMKGHSHVYWYRQLPEEGLKFMVYLQKENIIDESGMPKERFSAEFPKEGPSILRIQQVVRGDSAAYFCASSPGTGGESPLHFGNGTRLTVT.

The chain has TRBV18 and TRBJ2-7; D possibly corresponds to TRBD2 (6 bases). This CDR3 is built from 15 residues. Trimming stripped 3 bases from V and 2 bases from J, with 14 bases between. Germline-derived CDR1 and CDR2 are KGHSH and LQKENI. The CDR3: CASSPGLPPAYEQYF. In DNA, the CDR3 is TGTGCCAGCTCACCGGGACTTCCCCCTGCCTACGAGCAGTACTTC.

This rearrangement joins TRBV2 to TRBJ2-3, with D uncertain. In germline, CDR1 is SNHLY, CDR2 FYNNEI. This CDR3 spans 14 amino acids. Deletions cut 7 bases from V and 1 base from J, with 12 bases between. CDR3 sequence (DNA): TGTGCCAGCACCGCGCGGTCGGGCACAGATACGCAGTATTTT. Translated: CASTARSGTDTQYF.

The chain uses TRBV2 and TRBJ2-1, with D perhaps matching TRBD2 (6 bases). V dropped 7 bases and J dropped 7 bases, with 23 bases sitting between them. The CDR3 is 16 amino acids. Germline V gene sequence: CDR1 SNHLY, CDR2 FYNNEI. For the CDR3, the DNA is TGTGCCAGCATTCCCCGGAGGGGAGGACTGGGGAATGAGCAGTTCTTC. Its protein product is CASIPRRGGLGNEQFF.

A few counts support this clone. This chain links TRBV19 with TRBJ1-4; D is perhaps TRBD1 (5 bases). Trimming stripped 7 bases from V and 0 bases from J, with 9 bases between. CDR1 and CDR2 from the germline V gene are LNHDA and SQIVND (reference sequence). This CDR3 is 14 amino acids long. This CDR3 reads CASKGRTTNEKLFF. CDR3 DNA sequence: TGTGCCAGTAAGGGGCGCACAACTAATGAAAAACTGTTTTTT. The variable domain in full, completed from reference TRBV19 and TRBJ1-4, reads DGGITQSPKYLFRKEGQNVTLSCEQNLNHDAMYWYRQDPGQGLRLIYYSQIVNDFQKGDIAEGYSVSREKKESFPLTVTSAQKNPTAFYLCASKGRTTNEKLFFGSGTQLSVL.

The gene calls are TRBV7-8 and TRBJ1-1, with D hard to call. CDR3 length: 13 amino acids. V gave up 8 bases and J gave up 2 bases, with 12 bases separating them. The germline V gene has CDR1 SGHVS and CDR2 FQNEAQ. Here the CDR3 DNA reads TGTGCCAGCCGCTGGGAGATAAACACTGAAGCTTTCTTT. This gives the protein CASRWEINTEAFF.

The rearrangement links TRBV6-5 to TRBJ1-2; the match to TRBD1 covers 8 bases. The CDR3 length is 15 residues. Germline values: CDR1 MNHEY, CDR2 SVGAGI. The junction had 8 bases not matched to a gene; V was cut back by 4 bases and J by 4 bases. The CDR3 loop reads CASSSPRDRPYGYTF. In nucleotides, the CDR3 is TGTGCCAGCAGTTCCCCCAGGGACAGGCCCTATGGCTACACCTTC.